The 25 T cell receptor beta chains below all came from one sample that was sequenced in a study of tumor-infiltrating lymphocytes in primary liver carcinoma. TCR beta cDNA came from roughly 0.45 ug total RNA, primed with a constant-region primer. Slightly modified ARM-PCR, run as three nested multiplex PCR rounds, produced the TCR beta libraries. It was with TRBV1-TRBV30 forward primers and a C-beta reverse primer that the first two PCR rounds were run, at around 11 cycles each. TCRdb re-analysed the multiplex PCR reads in MiXCR, keeping a single row per CDR3 protein. Among hundreds of thousands of distinct CDR3 sequences listed, around three fifths were seen once. Blood RNA came from unsorted whole blood; germline DNA was also extracted. The sample was peripheral blood. These receptors all come from a woman aged 25 to 39 with primary liver carcinoma and hepatitis B virus infection.

About this clonotype itself: Since the CDR3 does not end with the conserved phenylalanine or tryptophan, this likely comes from a read error. This chain joins TRBV5-4 and TRBJ2-1; a weak D match, TRBD1 (7 bases). The germline V gene encodes CDR1 SGHNT and CDR2 YYREEE (reference sequence). Deletions cut 2 bases from V and 4 bases from J, with 13 bases between. This CDR3 comprises 15 residues. The CDR3 DNA sequence: TGTGCCAGCAGCTTAACGACAGGGACTTACAATGAGCAGTTCTCC. This translates into CASSLTTGTYNEQFS.

This clonotype occurred many times. This rearrangement joins TRBV29-1 to TRBJ2-7, with 11 bases matching TRBD1. With V trimmed by 5 bases and J by 7 bases, 4 bases remained unmatched. From germline, CDR1 is SQVTM and CDR2 ANQGSEA. The CDR3 has 12 residues. Here the CDR3 DNA reads TGCAGCGTTTGGGACAGGGGGGGAGAGCAGTACTTC. It encodes CSVWDRGGEQYF.

The rearrangement links TRBV4-1 to TRBJ1-1; tentative D call: TRBD1 (6 bases). V lost 0 bases, J lost 2 bases, and 13 bases lay in between. This CDR3 region has 16 residues. CDR1 MGHRA and CDR2 YSYEKL come from the germline V gene. This CDR3 is CASSQDCPGTNTEAFF. The CDR3, as DNA: TGCGCCAGCAGCCAAGATTGCCCGGGGACAAACACTGAAGCTTTCTTT.

The chain is built from TRBV7-9 and TRBJ2-5, with unresolved D. The germline V gene encodes CDR1 SEHNR and CDR2 FQNEAQ (reference sequence). There are 14 residues in the CDR3. V was cut by 2 bases and J by 5 bases, with 12 bases left in between. The CDR3 protein is CASSLTVNLETQYF. The CDR3 region has the DNA TGTGCCAGCAGCTTAACGGTTAACCTGGAGACCCAGTACTTC.

On this clonotype itself: One base away lies a much larger clone, so this may be a sequencing read error. V gene TRBV6-2 or TRBV6-3 combines with J gene TRBJ2-4; 10 bases align to TRBD2. The CDR3 is 17 residues long. Germline loops: CDR1 MNHEY, CDR2 SVGEGT. V lost 10 bases to trimming and J lost 3 bases; unmatched junction nucleotides: 15. The CDR3 nucleotides read TGTGCCATCAGAAAGACCGGACTAGCGGAGTACAAAAACATTCAGTACTTC. This translates into CAIRKTGLAEYKNIQYF.

Concerning this clonotype itself: Given a much more abundant clone one base away, this may be a read error. The CDR3 DNA sequence: TGTGTCAGCAGTGAAAGATCTGGGGACACTGAAGCTTTCTTT. Protein sequence: CVSSERSGDTEAFF. The chain recombines TRBV6-1 with TRBJ1-1; no clear D gene. The germline V gene has CDR1 MNHNS and CDR2 SASEGT. The CDR3 sequence is 14 residues long.

Regarding this clonotype: At one end the junction does not follow the germline gene, possibly because of a read error. The rearrangement joins TRBV12-3 or TRBV12-4 to TRBJ2-1, with TRBD1 as a possible D gene (6 bases). The CDR3 has 14 residues. Here the CDR3 reads CASSFGWTDNEQSF. As DNA, the CDR3 is TGTGCCAGCAGCTTCGGATGGACAGACAATGAGCAGTCCTTC.

This clonotype was counted ten times or more. The chain has TRBV5-5 and TRBJ2-3, with TRBD1 as a possible D gene (5 bases). V gave up 1 base and J gave up 2 bases, with 8 bases separating them. The CDR3 covers 14 residues. CDR1 SGHKS and CDR2 YYEKEE come from the germline V gene (reference sequence). For the CDR3, the DNA is TGTGCCAGCAGCTTGACAGGATACACAGATACGCAGTATTTT. Translation: CASSLTGYTDTQYF.

About this clonotype itself: This clone may be a read error of a much larger clone one base away. This chain connects TRBV6-5 to TRBJ2-1, with 9 nucleotides matching TRBD2. Germline V gives CDR1 MNHEY, CDR2 SVGAGI. The CDR3 has 16 amino acids. The CDR3 DNA reads TGTTCCAGCAGCCCCCGGCTAGCGGGGACCAACAATGAGCAGTTCTTC. This gives the protein CSSSPRLAGTNNEQFF.

The chain is built from TRBV30 and TRBJ2-3, with D possibly being TRBD2 (6 bases). CDR3 size: 15 residues. In germline, CDR1 is GTSNPN, CDR2 SVGIG (reference sequence). The V and J ends lost 1 base and 6 bases respectively, with 17 bases between them. CDR3 sequence (DNA): TGTGCCTGGAGTGAGGGACTGTATCATGGGGATACGCAGTATTTT. It specifies CAWSEGLYHGDTQYF.

In its sample, this clonotype was seen a few times. Given a much more abundant clone one base away, this may be a read error. This chain joins TRBV29-1 and TRBJ1-1; possible D gene TRBD1, 5 bases. Per the germline V gene, CDR1 is SQVTM and CDR2 is ANQGSEA. CDR3 length: 12 amino acids. This CDR3 reads CNARDLNTEAFF. CDR3 in DNA: TGCAATGCAAGGGACTTGAACACTGAAGCTTTCTTT.

The gene calls are TRBV6-4 and TRBJ2-1; TRBD2 matches 10 bases. V dropped 6 bases and J dropped 9; count of bases not matched to a gene: 8. Germline V gene data show CDR1 as MRHNA and CDR2 as SNTAGT. The CDR3 consists of 14 residues. The chain's CDR3 is CASRGASGSGEQFF. DNA of the CDR3: TGTGCCAGCAGGGGGGCTAGCGGGAGTGGTGAGCAGTTCTTC.

As concerns this clonotype: This may arise from a read error, as a much more abundant clone is one base away. The chain employs TRBV11-2 and TRBJ2-5; D gene uncertain. V shed 2 bases and J shed 5 bases, with 18 bases lying between them. Germline-derived CDR1 and CDR2 are SGHAT and FQNNGV. CDR3 length: 16 amino acids. CDR3 nucleotides: TGTGCCAGCAGCTTAACCTTAGTTAGTATCGTGGAGACCCAGTACTTC. Its translation is CASSLTLVSIVETQYF.

The chain recombines TRBV6-5 with TRBJ2-2; possible D gene TRBD2, 5 bases. The CDR3 length is 15 residues. CDR1 and CDR2 (germline): MNHEY, SVGAGI. V was pared by 7 bases and J by 4 bases, with 16 bases between. The CDR3 coding sequence is TGTGCCAGCAAAAGAGGGCTAGCCTTCACCGGGGAGCTGTTTTTT. It yields the protein CASKRGLAFTGELFF.

As to this clonotype: The junction departs from the called germline gene at one end, perhaps through a read error. This CDR3 is CASNQEGTPYEQYF. CDR3 nucleotide sequence: TGTGCCAGCAACCAAGAAGGGACACCTTACGAGCAGTATTTC. V is TRBV4-2 and J is TRBJ2-7; a possible D gene is TRBD1 (6 bases). The CDR3 totals 14 residues. Germline V gene data show CDR1 as LGHNA and CDR2 as YNFKEQ.

This clonotype was seen a few times. The chain recombines TRBV6-1 with TRBJ2-6, with TRBD2 as a possible D gene (6 bases). The germline V and J ends were trimmed by 4 bases and 0 bases, with 13 bases remaining between them. This CDR3 comprises 17 residues. The germline gives CDR1 MNHNS, CDR2 SASEGT. The chain's CDR3 is CASSGLVGGSGANVLTF. The CDR3 region has the DNA TGTGCCAGCAGTGGGTTGGTGGGGGGCTCTGGGGCCAACGTCCTGACTTTC.

On this clonotype: The germline gene is not matched at one end of the junction; a read error may be the cause. This chain uses TRBV4-1 with TRBJ2-5; D remains unclear. This CDR3 region has 15 residues. Germline CDR1 reads MGHRA; CDR2 reads YSYEKL. CDR3 loop: CASSHKWATQETQYF. The CDR3, as DNA: TGCGCCAGCAGCCACAAGTGGGCGACCCAAGAAACCCAGTACTTC.

A word on this clonotype: A clone one base away is much larger, so this may be a read error. The chain recombines TRBV11-2 with TRBJ2-5; D possibly uses TRBD1 or TRBD2 (5 bases each). The germline CDR1 and CDR2 sequences are SGHAT and FQNNGV. V lost 0 bases and J 5 bases, leaving 10 bases between the germline ends. The CDR3 consists of 14 residues. CDR3 DNA sequence: TGTGCCAGCAGCTTAGATTTCGAGGGGGAGACCCAGTACTTC. Residues: CASSLDFEGETQYF.

Worth noting for this clonotype: Given the absence of the conserved phenylalanine or tryptophan at the CDR3 end, a read error is likely. V is TRBV12-3 or TRBV12-4 and J is TRBJ1-2; 7 bases map to TRBD1. The ends lost 9 bases at V and 8 bases at J; junction bases unmatched: 12. This CDR3 comprises 13 residues. CDR3 nucleotides: TGTGCCAGTACTAACGACAGGGTCGACGGCTACACCTCC. Its protein product is CASTNDRVDGYTS.

About this clonotype: A much more abundant neighbour one base away suggests this may be a read error. The rearrangement uses TRBV12-3 or TRBV12-4 and TRBJ1-5; D not resolved. V was shortened by 2 bases and J by 3 bases, with 11 bases between the two germline ends. The CDR3 has 15 residues. CDR3 DNA sequence: TGTGCCAGCAGTTTATCCATTAGCCCCAATCAGCCCCAGCATTTT. Residues: CASSLSISPNQPQHF.

This clonotype appeared many times. The chain has TRBV6-5 and TRBJ2-7; TRBD1 matches 9 bases. Germline CDR1 MNHEY, CDR2 SVGAGI. The CDR3 is 15 amino acids. V lost 4 bases, J lost 2 bases, and 6 bases stayed unmatched. The chain's CDR3 is CASSSGTGTPYEQYF. Written as DNA, the CDR3 is TGTGCCAGCAGTTCCGGGACAGGGACGCCCTACGAGCAGTACTTC.

The V call is TRBV5-4, the J call TRBJ2-7; D is perhaps TRBD1 or TRBD2 (5 bases each). Germline CDR1 and CDR2: SGHNT and YYREEE (reference sequence). Trimming pared 4 bases from V and 6 bases from J, leaving 20 bases between. This CDR3 comprises 15 residues. The CDR3 loop reads CASSGSRGPNREQYF. For the CDR3, the DNA is TGTGCCAGCAGCGGTTCCCGGGGACCTAATCGCGAGCAGTACTTC.

This clonotype was detected once. No conserved phenylalanine or tryptophan is present at the end of the CDR3, so a read error is the likely explanation. The chain recombines TRBV7-9 with TRBJ2-2, with a weak D call TRBD2 (6 bases). Germline lookup yields CDR1 SEHNR and CDR2 FQNEAQ (reference sequence). The length of the CDR3 is 16 residues. V lost 3 bases and J lost 0, with 11 bases in between. The CDR3 region has the DNA TGTGCCAGCAGCTTCGGGCGGGAAGCGAACACCGGGGAGCTGTTTCTT. This sequence encodes CASSFGREANTGELFL.

The rearrangement joins TRBV11-2 to TRBJ1-6, with D unclear. V shed 9 bases and J shed 9 bases, with 15 bases lying between them. CDR1 SGHAT and CDR2 FQNNGV come from the germline V gene. This CDR3 has 13 residues. CDR3 bases: TGTGCCAGTACCTGCACCCGGGGTTCACCCCTCCACTTT. This sequence encodes CASTCTRGSPLHF.

Concerning this clonotype itself: Given the absence of the conserved phenylalanine or tryptophan at the CDR3 end, a read error is likely. The V and J genes are TRBV11-3 and TRBJ2-1, with D unresolved. The germline V gene has CDR1 SGHNT and CDR2 YENEEA. The CDR3 spans 13 residues. The V end lost 3 bases, the J end lost 5 bases, and 8 bases lay between the germline ends. This CDR3 is CASSFSSNNEQFS. CDR3 bases: TGTGCCAGCAGCTTTTCTTCTAACAATGAGCAGTTCTCC.